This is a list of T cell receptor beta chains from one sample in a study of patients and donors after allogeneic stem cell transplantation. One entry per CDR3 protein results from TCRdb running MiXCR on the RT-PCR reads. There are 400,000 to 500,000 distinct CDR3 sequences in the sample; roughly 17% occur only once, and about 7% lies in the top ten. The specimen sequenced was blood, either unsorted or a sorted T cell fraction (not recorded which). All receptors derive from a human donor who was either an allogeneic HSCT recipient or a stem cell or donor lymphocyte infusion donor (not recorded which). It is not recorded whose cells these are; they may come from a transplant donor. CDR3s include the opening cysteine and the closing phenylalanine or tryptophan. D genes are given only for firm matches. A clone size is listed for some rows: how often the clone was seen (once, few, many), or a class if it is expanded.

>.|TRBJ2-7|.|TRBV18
CASSPQLPRASEQYF
TGTGCCAGCTCACCACAGCTTCCCAGGGCGAGCGAGCAGTACTTC
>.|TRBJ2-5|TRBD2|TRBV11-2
CASRAGGRNQETQYF
TGTGCCAGCAGAGCGGGGGGCCGAAACCAAGAGACCCAGTACTTC
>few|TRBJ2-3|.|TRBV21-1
CASSKAPDTSTDTQYF
TGTGCCAGCAGCAAAGCCCCGGATACTAGCACAGATACGCAGTATTTT
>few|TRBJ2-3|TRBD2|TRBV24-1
CATSDLRGRTDTQYF
TGTGCCACCAGTGATTTACGCGGGAGGACAGATACGCAGTATTTT
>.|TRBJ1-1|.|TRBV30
CAWSVLAGTEAFF
TGTGCCTGGAGTGTACTGGCAGGAACTGAAGCTTTCTTT
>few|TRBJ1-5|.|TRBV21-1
CASNLRDSKNQPQHF
TGTGCCAGCAACCTCCGGGACTCTAAAAATCAGCCCCAGCATTTT
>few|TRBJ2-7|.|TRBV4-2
CASSTTQEYEQYF
TGTGCCAGCAGCACGACCCAGGAATACGAGCAGTACTTC
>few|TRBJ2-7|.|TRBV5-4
CASSLFQGYEQYF
TGTGCCAGCAGCTTGTTCCAGGGGTACGAGCAGTACTTC
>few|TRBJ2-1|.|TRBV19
CASSITPPRAYNEQFF
TGTGCCAGTAGTATCACGCCCCCGAGGGCCTACAATGAGCAGTTCTTC
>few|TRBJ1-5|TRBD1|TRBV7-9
CASSFPGGQPQHF
TGTGCCAGCAGCTTCCCAGGGGGGCAGCCCCAGCATTTT
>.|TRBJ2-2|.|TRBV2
CASLGRGRDTGELFF
TGTGCCAGCCTGGGCAGGGGCAGGGACACCGGGGAGCTGTTTTTT
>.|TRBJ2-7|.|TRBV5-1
CASSSGKVPYEQYF
TGCGCCAGCAGCTCAGGTAAAGTTCCCTACGAGCAGTACTTC
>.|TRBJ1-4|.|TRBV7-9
CASTPSRKLFF
TGTGCCAGCACCCCTTCCAGGAAACTGTTTTTT
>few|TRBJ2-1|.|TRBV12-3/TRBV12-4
CASSLRPPGSSYNEQFF
TGTGCCAGCAGTTTAAGGCCACCGGGAAGCTCCTACAATGAGCAGTTCTTC
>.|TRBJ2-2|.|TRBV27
CASSGSTTGELFF
TGTGCCAGCAGTGGAAGCACAACCGGGGAGCTGTTTTTT
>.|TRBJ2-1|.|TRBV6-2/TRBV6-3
CASSYSTAYNEQFF
TGTGCCAGCAGTTACTCGACGGCCTACAATGAGCAGTTCTTC
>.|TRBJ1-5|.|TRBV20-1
CSARDPLYSNQPQHF
TGCAGTGCTAGAGATCCACTGTATAGCAATCAGCCCCAGCATTTT
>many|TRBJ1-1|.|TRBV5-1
CASSFGGDTEAFF
TGCGCCAGCAGCTTTGGAGGGGACACTGAAGCTTTCTTT
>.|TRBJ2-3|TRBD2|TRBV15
CATSRGWLAASTDTQYF
TGTGCCACCAGCAGAGGGTGGCTAGCGGCCAGCACAGATACGCAGTATTTT
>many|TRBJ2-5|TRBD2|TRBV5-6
CASSFGGGETQYF
TGTGCCAGCAGCTTTGGGGGGGGAGAGACCCAGTACTTC
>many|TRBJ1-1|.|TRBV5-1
CASSSGREAFF
TGCGCCAGCAGCTCCGGCAGGGAGGCTTTCTTT
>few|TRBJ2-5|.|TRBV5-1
CASSLSITPETQYF
TGCGCCAGCAGCTTGTCGATTACGCCCGAGACCCAGTACTTC
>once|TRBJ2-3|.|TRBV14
CASSQARSTDTQYF
TGTGCCAGCAGCCAAGCAAGGAGCACAGATACGCAGTATTTT
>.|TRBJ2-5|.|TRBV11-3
CASSPPAEQETQYF
TGTGCCAGCAGCCCCCCGGCGGAGCAAGAGACCCAGTACTTC
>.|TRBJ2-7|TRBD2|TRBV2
CASLLAGGPTYEQYF
TGTGCCAGCTTACTAGCGGGGGGCCCAACCTACGAGCAGTACTTC
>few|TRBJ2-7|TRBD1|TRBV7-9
CASRPIEAGGLDDEQYF
TGTGCCAGCAGACCGATTGAGGCAGGGGGCCTAGACGACGAGCAGTACTTC
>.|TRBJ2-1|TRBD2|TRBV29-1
CSAAERGEPHNEQFF
TGCAGCGCTGCAGAGCGGGGGGAACCTCACAATGAGCAGTTCTTC
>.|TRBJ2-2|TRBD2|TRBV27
CASSSFSSGSGTGELFF
TGTGCCAGCAGTTCTTTTTCTAGCGGGAGTGGCACCGGGGAGCTGTTTTTT
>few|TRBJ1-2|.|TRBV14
CASSQEYVVSGNGYTF
TGTGCCAGCAGCCAAGAATATGTCGTGTCAGGGAATGGCTACACCTTC
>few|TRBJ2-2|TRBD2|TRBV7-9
CASSLLAGGIWAGELFF
TGTGCCAGCAGCCTTCTAGCGGGGGGCATCTGGGCCGGGGAGCTGTTTTTT
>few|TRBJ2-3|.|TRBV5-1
CASSLETVITDTQYF
TGCGCCAGCAGCTTAGAAACAGTCATCACAGATACGCAGTATTTT
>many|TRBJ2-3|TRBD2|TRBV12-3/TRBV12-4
CASSFALAGLDTQYF
TGTGCCAGCAGTTTTGCGTTAGCGGGGTTAGATACGCAGTATTTT
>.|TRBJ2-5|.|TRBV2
CASSERREETQYF
TGTGCCAGCAGTGAGCGGCGAGAAGAGACCCAGTACTTC
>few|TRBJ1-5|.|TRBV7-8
CASSLAPIRYSNQPQHF
TGTGCCAGCAGCTTAGCGCCAATCAGATATAGCAATCAGCCCCAGCATTTT
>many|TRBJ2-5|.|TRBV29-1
CSVVCSQETQYF
TGCAGCGTGGTGTGCAGCCAAGAGACCCAGTACTTC
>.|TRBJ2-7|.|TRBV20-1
CSVGTPLTYEQYF
TGCAGTGTTGGGACTCCACTGACCTACGAGCAGTACTTC
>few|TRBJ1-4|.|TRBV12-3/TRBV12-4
CASSLRGGAVEKLFF
TGTGCCAGCAGTTTAAGGGGGGGGGCTGTTGAAAAACTGTTTTTT
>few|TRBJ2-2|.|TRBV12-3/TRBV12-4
CASKLGAPGTGELFF
TGTGCCAGCAAATTGGGGGCCCCAGGCACCGGGGAGCTGTTTTTT
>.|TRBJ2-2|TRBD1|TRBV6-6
CASSYLTGGELFF
TGTGCCAGCAGTTACCTGACAGGGGGGGAGCTGTTTTTT
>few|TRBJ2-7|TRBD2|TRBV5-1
CASSLASGRPYEQYF
TGCGCCAGCAGCTTGGCTAGCGGACGACCCTACGAGCAGTACTTC
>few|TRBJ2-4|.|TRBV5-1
CASSLGGAASVKNIQYF
TGCGCCAGCAGCTTGGGTGGGGCCGCTTCGGTCAAAAACATTCAGTACTTC
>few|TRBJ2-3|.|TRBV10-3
CATLGPSRGDTQYF
TGTGCCACTCTGGGCCCCTCCCGAGGAGATACGCAGTATTTT
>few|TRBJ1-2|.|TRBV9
CASSSSRHLENYGYTF
TGTGCCAGCAGCTCATCCCGCCATCTAGAAAACTATGGCTACACCTTC
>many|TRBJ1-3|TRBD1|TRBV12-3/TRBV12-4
CASSLAPGQNIPF
TGTGCCAGCAGTTTAGCTCCGGGACAGAACATCCCCTTT
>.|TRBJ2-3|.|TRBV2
CASSDDPSTGDSTDTQYF
TGTGCCAGCAGTGACGACCCCTCCACCGGTGACAGCACAGATACGCAGTATTTT